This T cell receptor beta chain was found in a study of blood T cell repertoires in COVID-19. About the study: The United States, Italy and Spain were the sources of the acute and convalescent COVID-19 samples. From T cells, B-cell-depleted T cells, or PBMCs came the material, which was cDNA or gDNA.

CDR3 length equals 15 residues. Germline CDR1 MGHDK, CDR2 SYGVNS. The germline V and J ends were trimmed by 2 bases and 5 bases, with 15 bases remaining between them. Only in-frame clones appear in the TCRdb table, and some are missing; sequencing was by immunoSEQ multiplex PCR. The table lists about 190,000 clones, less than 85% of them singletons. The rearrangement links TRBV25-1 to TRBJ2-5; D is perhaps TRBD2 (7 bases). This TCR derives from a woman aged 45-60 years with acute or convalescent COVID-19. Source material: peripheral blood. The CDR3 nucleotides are TGTGCCAGCAGTGAACCTGGGGGGGCCGGGGAGACCCAGTACTTC. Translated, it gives CASSEPGGAGETQYF.